Listed below are T cell receptor beta chains from one sample, sequenced in a study of human T cells and chemical hapten exposure. TCRdb called the RACE reads again in MiXCR, with one record for every CDR3 protein. The data contain under 200,000 distinct CDR3 sequences, about 31% of them singletons. This material consisted of whole blood, taken in connection with sensitization to the hapten diphenylcyclopropenone (DPC). Receptor source: a woman aged 25-40 years with alopecia areata. Some clones in this sample may be carry-over from other donors' samples. Both conserved end residues are part of each CDR3. The D gene is left open where the match is weak. Clone size is stated in some rows and not others, as once, few, many or a class when expanded.

size: NA
J: TRBJ2-3
V: TRBV7-2
D: NA
CDR3: CASRIGPTPSDTQYF
DNA: TGTGCCAGCAGAATAGGACCCACGCCGTCTGATACGCAGTATTTT

size: NA
J: TRBJ2-5
V: TRBV20-1
D: TRBD1
CDR3: CSAREPGQQETQYF
DNA: TGCAGTGCTAGAGAACCGGGACAGCAAGAGACCCAGTACTTC

size: few
J: TRBJ2-7
V: TRBV19
D: NA
CDR3: CASSPLIQGPSYEQYF
DNA: TGTGCCAGTAGTCCCTTAATACAGGGACCCTCCTACGAGCAGTACTTC

size: NA
J: TRBJ1-1
V: TRBV28
D: TRBD1
CDR3: CASSPGQGGWAFF
DNA: TGTGCCAGCAGTCCCGGACAGGGAGGGTGGGCTTTCTTT

size: few
J: TRBJ2-6
V: TRBV27
D: NA
CDR3: CASRRDGANVLTF
DNA: TGTGCCAGCAGGCGGGATGGGGCCAACGTCCTGACTTTC

size: many
J: TRBJ1-2
V: TRBV28
D: NA
CDR3: CASSLQGWGYTF
DNA: TGTGCCAGCAGTTTACAGGGTTGGGGCTACACCTTC

size: few
J: TRBJ2-1
V: TRBV29-1
D: NA
CDR3: CSVGRGNAYNEQFF
DNA: TGCAGCGTTGGAAGGGGGAATGCCTACAATGAGCAGTTCTTC

size: NA
J: TRBJ2-7
V: TRBV29-1
D: TRBD1
CDR3: CSVGMGQGASEQYF
DNA: TGCAGCGTTGGAATGGGACAGGGGGCTTCCGAGCAGTACTTC

size: few
J: TRBJ1-1
V: TRBV11-2
D: NA
CDR3: CASSLKVNTEAFF
DNA: TGTGCCAGCAGCTTAAAGGTGAACACTGAAGCTTTCTTT

size: many
J: TRBJ2-1
V: TRBV7-2
D: TRBD2
CDR3: CASRSGGGNEQFF
DNA: TGTGCCAGCAGATCGGGGGGGGGCAATGAGCAGTTCTTC

size: once
J: TRBJ2-1
V: TRBV6-5
D: TRBD2
CDR3: CASSPRQLALPYNEQFF
DNA: TGTGCCAGCAGTCCCCGACAACTAGCGCTACCGTACAATGAGCAGTTCTTC

size: NA
J: TRBJ1-4
V: TRBV4-1
D: NA
CDR3: CASSQDRGTGEKLFF
DNA: TGCGCCAGCAGCCAAGATCGGGGGACTGGTGAAAAACTGTTTTTT

size: NA
J: TRBJ1-4
V: TRBV10-2
D: TRBD1
CDR3: CASSERDRGWEKLFF
DNA: TGCGCCAGCAGCGAGAGGGACAGGGGATGGGAAAAACTGTTTTTT

size: NA
J: TRBJ2-1
V: TRBV28
D: TRBD2
CDR3: CASSQTGLAGTNEQFF
DNA: TGTGCCAGCAGCCAGACGGGACTAGCGGGAACGAATGAGCAGTTCTTC

size: few
J: TRBJ1-5
V: TRBV19
D: NA
CDR3: CASGTGNQPQHF
DNA: TGTGCCAGTGGAACAGGCAATCAGCCCCAGCATTTT

size: NA
J: TRBJ2-7
V: TRBV20-1
D: NA
CDR3: CSAPRSPYEQYF
DNA: TGCAGTGCTCCCCGTTCACCCTACGAGCAGTACTTC

size: few
J: TRBJ2-2
V: TRBV20-1
D: NA
CDR3: CSAPTQTSLSAGELFF
DNA: TGCAGTGCCCCCACTCAGACTAGTTTGAGTGCCGGGGAGCTGTTTTTT

size: NA
J: TRBJ1-6
V: TRBV28
D: NA
CDR3: CASSLSEERGPLHF
DNA: TGTGCCAGCAGTTTATCTGAGGAAAGGGGACCCCTCCACTTT

size: NA
J: TRBJ1-6
V: TRBV7-6
D: NA
CDR3: CASSLQPGGSPLHF
DNA: TGTGCCAGCAGCTTACAGCCCGGTGGTTCACCCCTCCACTTT

size: few
J: TRBJ2-7
V: TRBV20-1
D: NA
CDR3: CSARDIGAPSYEQYF
DNA: TGCAGTGCTAGAGATATAGGAGCACCATCCTACGAGCAGTACTTC

size: NA
J: TRBJ2-1
V: TRBV5-1
D: NA
CDR3: CASSLGLGSRYNEQFF
DNA: TGCGCCAGCAGCTTGGGATTAGGGTCTCGGTACAATGAGCAGTTCTTC

size: few
J: TRBJ1-2
V: TRBV2
D: NA
CDR3: CASSPTYNYGYTF
DNA: TGTGCCAGCAGTCCGACATATAACTATGGCTACACCTTC

size: few
J: TRBJ1-4
V: TRBV5-1
D: NA
CDR3: CASSLTATNEKLFF
DNA: TGCGCCAGCAGTTTAACCGCAACTAATGAAAAACTGTTTTTT

size: once
J: TRBJ2-7
V: TRBV20-1
D: NA
CDR3: CSARKRTYEQYF
DNA: TGCAGTGCTAGAAAGCGGACCTACGAGCAGTACTTC

size: few
J: TRBJ2-4
V: TRBV28
D: TRBD1
CDR3: CASSQGQAVQYF
DNA: TGTGCCAGCAGTCAGGGACAGGCGGTTCAGTACTTC

size: few
J: TRBJ1-6
V: TRBV12-3/TRBV12-4
D: NA
CDR3: CASSPAGNSSPLHF
DNA: TGTGCCAGCAGCCCTGCGGGGAATTCATCACCCCTCCACTTT

size: NA
J: TRBJ1-5
V: TRBV4-2
D: TRBD1
CDR3: CASSHGQGDSNQPQHF
DNA: TGTGCCAGCAGCCACGGACAGGGGGATTCAAATCAGCCCCAGCATTTT

size: NA
J: TRBJ1-1
V: TRBV9
D: NA
CDR3: CASSVVGGGTEAFF
DNA: TGTGCCAGCAGCGTAGTTGGGGGGGGCACTGAAGCTTTCTTT

size: NA
J: TRBJ1-3
V: TRBV4-2
D: NA
CDR3: CASSQDRAGMGNTIYF
DNA: TGTGCCAGCAGCCAAGATCGCGCAGGGATGGGAAACACCATATATTTT

size: few
J: TRBJ2-2
V: TRBV24-1
D: NA
CDR3: CATSATFTGELFF
DNA: TGTGCCACCAGCGCGACCTTCACCGGGGAGCTGTTTTTT

size: few
J: TRBJ2-2
V: TRBV20-1
D: TRBD2
CDR3: CSAGRGLVTGELFF
DNA: TGCAGTGCTGGAAGGGGACTAGTAACCGGGGAGCTGTTTTTT

size: few
J: TRBJ2-2
V: TRBV6-2/TRBV6-3
D: TRBD2
CDR3: CASSRSGSAGELFF
DNA: TGTGCCAGCAGTCGTAGCGGGAGCGCCGGGGAGCTGTTTTTT

size: NA
J: TRBJ2-7
V: TRBV7-2
D: NA
CDR3: CASSPWTLSYEQYF
DNA: TGTGCCAGCAGCCCATGGACACTCTCCTACGAGCAGTACTTC

size: few
J: TRBJ2-2
V: TRBV29-1
D: NA
CDR3: CSAQSLAFDTGELFF
DNA: TGCAGCGCGCAGTCCCTGGCGTTCGACACCGGGGAGCTGTTTTTT

size: many
J: TRBJ2-7
V: TRBV6-5
D: NA
CDR3: CASSYSWEQDYEQYF
DNA: TGTGCCAGCAGTTACTCTTGGGAGCAAGACTACGAGCAGTACTTC

size: NA
J: TRBJ2-6
V: TRBV27
D: NA
CDR3: CASSLRGSGANVLTF
DNA: TGTGCCAGCAGTCTGCGGGGCTCTGGGGCCAACGTCCTGACTTTC

size: NA
J: TRBJ2-1
V: TRBV19
D: NA
CDR3: CASSIDSGTSSYNEQFF
DNA: TGTGCCAGTAGTATTGATTCCGGGACCAGCTCCTACAATGAGCAGTTCTTC

size: few
J: TRBJ1-3
V: TRBV5-6
D: NA
CDR3: CASSLGASGNTIYF
DNA: TGTGCCAGCAGCTTGGGCGCCTCTGGAAACACCATATATTTT

size: many
J: TRBJ1-2
V: TRBV7-6
D: TRBD1
CDR3: CASSPTGTYGYTF
DNA: TGTGCCAGCAGCCCGACAGGGACCTATGGCTACACCTTC

size: NA
J: TRBJ2-3
V: TRBV28
D: TRBD2
CDR3: CASSFSGSTDTQYF
DNA: TGTGCCAGCAGTTTTAGCGGGAGCACAGATACGCAGTATTTT

size: few
J: TRBJ2-1
V: TRBV4-3
D: TRBD2
CDR3: CASSQDRTSFDEQFF
DNA: TGCGCCAGCAGCCAAGACCGGACTAGTTTCGATGAGCAGTTCTTC

size: NA
J: TRBJ2-1
V: TRBV15
D: NA
CDR3: CATSRASSEVQGEQFF
DNA: TGTGCCACCAGCAGAGCCTCTAGCGAGGTTCAGGGTGAGCAGTTCTTC

size: NA
J: TRBJ2-3
V: TRBV28
D: NA
CDR3: CATKLSGNTDTQYF
DNA: TGTGCCACAAAACTCTCCGGGAACACAGATACGCAGTATTTT

size: NA
J: TRBJ2-7
V: TRBV28
D: NA
CDR3: CASNFRWAGINITPEQYF
DNA: TGTGCCAGCAATTTTCGGTGGGCAGGTATCAATATTACTCCTGAGCAGTACTTC

size: once
J: TRBJ1-2
V: TRBV28
D: NA
CDR3: CASSSPGSANYGYTF
DNA: TGTGCCAGCAGTTCGCCGGGCTCAGCGAACTATGGCTACACCTTC

size: NA
J: TRBJ1-1
V: TRBV20-1
D: NA
CDR3: CSARTGMNTEAFF
DNA: TGCAGTGCCCGAACAGGGATGAACACTGAAGCTTTCTTT

size: few
J: TRBJ2-1
V: TRBV28
D: TRBD2
CDR3: CASSFETSGGNEQFF
DNA: TGTGCCAGCAGTTTCGAGACTAGCGGGGGCAATGAGCAGTTCTTC

size: few
J: TRBJ1-2
V: TRBV28
D: NA
CDR3: CASKDVYGYTF
DNA: TGTGCCAGCAAAGACGTCTATGGCTACACCTTC

size: NA
J: TRBJ2-1
V: TRBV28
D: TRBD2
CDR3: CASSPSGRVYNEQFF
DNA: TGTGCCAGCAGTCCTAGCGGGAGGGTCTACAATGAGCAGTTCTTC

size: few
J: TRBJ1-2
V: TRBV2
D: TRBD1
CDR3: CASSGGDRRGYTF
DNA: TGTGCCAGCAGTGGGGGGGACAGGAGAGGCTACACCTTC

size: NA
J: TRBJ2-4
V: TRBV6-2/TRBV6-3
D: NA
CDR3: CASSYTQNIQYF
DNA: TGTGCCAGCAGTTATACTCAAAACATTCAGTACTTC

size: NA
J: TRBJ1-2
V: TRBV11-2
D: NA
CDR3: CASSLDVGRGYTF
DNA: TGTGCCAGCAGCTTAGATGTGGGCCGTGGCTACACCTTC

size: NA
J: TRBJ1-4
V: TRBV25-1
D: NA
CDR3: CASIGGIGEKLFF
DNA: TGTGCCAGCATCGGGGGCATTGGTGAAAAACTGTTTTTT

size: NA
J: TRBJ2-3
V: TRBV20-1
D: NA
CDR3: CSARDDLAATDTQYF
DNA: TGCAGTGCTAGAGATGATCTAGCAGCCACAGATACGCAGTATTTT

size: few
J: TRBJ2-1
V: TRBV2
D: NA
CDR3: CASNGLFSGNEQFF
DNA: TGTGCCAGTAACGGACTATTCTCGGGCAATGAGCAGTTCTTC

size: NA
J: TRBJ2-7
V: TRBV3-1
D: NA
CDR3: CASSHKVGIMYYEQYF
DNA: TGTGCCAGCAGCCATAAGGTGGGAATCATGTACTACGAGCAGTACTTC

size: NA
J: TRBJ1-2
V: TRBV4-1
D: TRBD1
CDR3: CASSQTDRADGYTF
DNA: TGCGCCAGCAGCCAGACGGACAGGGCGGATGGCTACACCTTC

size: few
J: TRBJ2-1
V: TRBV7-2
D: NA
CDR3: CASSPDGYNEQFF
DNA: TGTGCCAGCAGCCCCGACGGTTACAATGAGCAGTTCTTC

size: NA
J: TRBJ2-2
V: TRBV28
D: TRBD1
CDR3: CASSLPSQGAGELFF
DNA: TGTGCCAGCAGTTTACCCTCGCAGGGGGCCGGGGAGCTGTTTTTT

size: NA
J: TRBJ1-1
V: TRBV29-1
D: NA
CDR3: CSVGLGTRSEAFF
DNA: TGCAGCGTCGGGTTGGGGACACGGTCTGAAGCTTTCTTT